This T cell receptor (beta chain) was captured in a study of cytomegalovirus exposure and HLA in healthy donors. The CDR3 loop spans 15 amino acids. The germline V gene encodes CDR1 WNHNN and CDR2 SYGVQD (reference sequence). V lost 5 bases and J 6 bases, leaving 14 bases between the germline ends. PCR primers comprised 60 Vbeta and 13 Jbeta primers. Assay used: immunoSEQ multiplex PCR; TCRdb lists only in-frame clones, some missing. The sample records about 120,000 clones, around 80% being singletons. This clone was observed once. This chain joins TRBV10-1 and TRBJ1-6; a weak D match, TRBD1 (6 bases). Sequenced input: PBMCs. This receptor was taken from a man aged 25-45 years in good health and CMV-seropositive. The CDR3 nucleotides read TGCGCCAGCAGTATAGCTACAGGGCTTAATTCACCCCTCCACTTT. This sequence encodes CASSIATGLNSPLHF.